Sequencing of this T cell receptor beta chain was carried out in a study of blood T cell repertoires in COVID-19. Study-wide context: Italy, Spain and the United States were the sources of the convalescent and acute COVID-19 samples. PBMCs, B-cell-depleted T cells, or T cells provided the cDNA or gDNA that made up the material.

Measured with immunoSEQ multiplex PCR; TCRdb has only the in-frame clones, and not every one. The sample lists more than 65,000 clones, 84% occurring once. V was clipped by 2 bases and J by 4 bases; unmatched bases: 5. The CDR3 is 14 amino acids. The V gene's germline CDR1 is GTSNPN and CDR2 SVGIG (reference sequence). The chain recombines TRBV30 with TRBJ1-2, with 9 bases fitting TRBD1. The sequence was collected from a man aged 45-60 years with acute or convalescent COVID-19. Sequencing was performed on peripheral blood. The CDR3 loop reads CAWSLGTGSYGYTF. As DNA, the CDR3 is TGTGCCTGGAGTCTTGGGACAGGGTCCTATGGCTACACCTTC.